A selection of T cell receptor beta chains follows, all from one sample in a study of metastatic and nonmetastatic thyroid tumors. With MiXCR, TCRdb reprocessed the PCR reads. The sample yields tens of thousands of clones, roughly 14% seen once. The sequenced material came from blood. Source of these receptors: a male donor with papillary thyroid cancer or a benign thyroid nodule (not recorded which). Some clones in this sample may be carry-over from other donors' samples. The conserved cysteine and the conserved F or W are not part of the CDR3 here.

J gene,V gene,CDR3 length,CDR3 protein
TRBJ2-6,TRBV12-3/TRBV12-4,15,AGSSHPDRVGANVLT
TRBJ1-2,TRBV29-1,10,SVTDGDYGYT
TRBJ2-3,TRBV6-6,14,ASSYNQGTGTDTQY
TRBJ1-5,TRBV20-1,13,SARDQSRVNQPQH
TRBJ2-7,TRBV10-3,12,AISEYKEGYEQY
TRBJ2-2,TRBV6-2/TRBV6-3,13,ASSSSGNDAGELF
TRBJ2-7,TRBV6-1,10,ASGDWSYEQY
TRBJ2-2,TRBV19,12,ASSIGVGTGELF
TRBJ1-1,TRBV30,11,AWSAGEGTEAF
TRBJ2-1,TRBV27,13,ASSFPPPGVHEQF
TRBJ2-2,TRBV2,13,ASSETGGLFGELF
TRBJ2-3,TRBV5-1,14,ASRLAGGSLGDTQY
TRBJ2-1,TRBV7-9,13,ASSLAGTSYNEQF
TRBJ1-5,TRBV7-2,13,ASSFGHRGNQPQH
TRBJ2-7,TRBV20-1,15,SSRRTSGTGPDYEQY
TRBJ2-2,TRBV7-2,14,ASSLVPSGNTGELF
TRBJ1-1,TRBV7-9,12,ASSLVLGNTEAF
TRBJ2-3,TRBV20-1,13,SASPGTGGTDTQY
TRBJ1-2,TRBV12-3/TRBV12-4,11,ASSKGSDYGYT
TRBJ1-6,TRBV14,14,ASSQSTGTVNSPLH
TRBJ2-7,TRBV4-1,14,ASSQQVSDRAYEQY
TRBJ2-1,TRBV6-1,11,ASSFPWGNEHF
TRBJ2-7,TRBV11-1,15,ASSLSGGRQGQYEQY
TRBJ1-6,TRBV6-1,13,ASSPREGEGSPLH
TRBJ2-7,TRBV7-2,10,ASGTGSYEQY
TRBJ1-6,TRBV5-4,12,ASSFSLQGEPLH
TRBJ1-4,TRBV18,12,ASSLDRGHEKLF
TRBJ2-3,TRBV10-1,18,ASSRPRHLAGGSGTDTQY
TRBJ1-3,TRBV11-2,13,ASSLDISGGNTIY
TRBJ1-1,TRBV18,14,ASSTIGQGLSTEAF
TRBJ1-5,TRBV27,11,ATSSGGNQPQH
TRBJ2-1,TRBV19,13,ASSRVGVTYNEQF
TRBJ2-1,TRBV2,15,ASSAGVAGGSYNEQF
TRBJ2-2,TRBV5-4,15,ASSSRLERGVTGELF
TRBJ1-1,TRBV6-4,11,ASSPDMGTEAF
TRBJ2-2,TRBV28,13,ASSYAGVNTGELF
TRBJ2-1,TRBV15,11,ATCKSGSNEQF
TRBJ1-2,TRBV28,14,ASSPSGTGDFYGYT
TRBJ2-1,TRBV5-4,13,ASSAGISGENEQF
TRBJ2-7,TRBV3-1,7,ASSQEGP
TRBJ2-7,TRBV6-5,11,ASSYNPQMGQY
TRBJ2-7,TRBV6-1,10,ASIGINYEQY
TRBJ1-3,TRBV6-1,11,ASIQDSGNTIY
TRBJ2-1,TRBV4-1,12,ASSQASDYNEQF
TRBJ2-1,TRBV25-1,13,ASSEWQGARNEQF
TRBJ1-3,TRBV5-1,11,ASSFQGGDTIY
TRBJ2-5,TRBV11-3,14,ASSPTRAGWGETQY
TRBJ2-7,TRBV5-6,11,ASRRRSSYEQY
TRBJ2-3,TRBV5-1,11,ASRPDGWDTQY
TRBJ1-1,TRBV19,12,ASSIYSDDTEAF
TRBJ2-7,TRBV20-1,11,SAIRDRGNEQY